The T cell receptor (beta chain) under discussion was sequenced for a study of identifying expanded T cells in peripheral blood. Clones were read by immunoSEQ multiplex PCR, and TCRdb kept only the in-frame ones, dropping some. The sample records approximately 100,000 clones, roughly 90% being singletons. The V and J ends lost 5 bases and 5 bases, in that order; junction bases with no gene match: 3. This CDR3 has 14 residues. Germline V gene sequence: CDR1 SGHNT, CDR2 YENEEA. No infections or other immune events were documented during collection. The chain carries TRBV11-3 and TRBJ2-2; 9 bases fit TRBD1. This clonotype was obtained from a person between 18 and 75 years old in good health. Sequencing input: blood. The CDR3 DNA reads as TGTGCCAGCAGCACCGGACAGGGGACCGGGGAGCTGTTTTTT. Encoded protein: CASSTGQGTGELFF.